Given below is one T cell receptor (beta chain) in context. The data are from a study of blood T cell repertoires in COVID-19. V was trimmed by 5 bases and J by 6 bases, leaving 10 bases between them. The germline CDR1 and CDR2 sequences are SNHLY and FYNNEI. The CDR3 covers 12 residues. Here immunoSEQ multiplex PCR was the method, and the copy in TCRdb shows in-frame clones only, minus some. This table holds about 300,000 clones, around nine tenths found once. The J gene is TRBJ1-2, the V gene TRBV2, with no clear D. The sequenced sample was PBMCs or T cells enriched from blood (not recorded which). The receptor was derived from a woman younger than 30 who had recovered from COVID-19. CDR3 bases: TGTGCCAGCAGTCGGGAAACTGATGGCTACACCTTC. Its translation is CASSRETDGYTF.